A selection of T cell receptor beta chains follows, all from one sample in a study of cytomegalovirus exposure and HLA in healthy donors. Some clones are missing from TCRdb's copy, which holds only in-frame ones; the method was immunoSEQ multiplex PCR. The repertoire holds 250,000 or so clones, with 80% to 90% as singletons. The sequenced material came from PBMCs. These receptors were obtained from a man in his late teens or twenties in good health and CMV-seronegative. Both conserved end residues are part of each CDR3. A D gene is named only where the DNA matches it firmly.

D gene | J gene | V gene | CDR3 protein
- | TRBJ1-4 | TRBV28 | CASRHPTNEKLFF
- | TRBJ2-7 | TRBV30 | CAWSRDTPYEQYF
- | TRBJ1-4 | TRBV27 | CASCRGGREKLFF
TRBD2 | TRBJ2-7 | TRBV7-3 | CASSLGLAGMYEQYF
TRBD2 | TRBJ2-1 | TRBV13 | CASSVNGGNEQFF
TRBD1 | TRBJ1-6 | TRBV6-5 | CASRLRPQGALHF
TRBD1 | TRBJ2-3 | TRBV9 | CASSGDRGRTDTQYF
- | TRBJ1-2 | TRBV19 | CASSILSGDYGYTF
- | TRBJ1-2 | TRBV28 | CASSSAGGYGYTF
- | TRBJ2-7 | TRBV21-1 | CASSNQPILGTDFPEQYF
TRBD2 | TRBJ2-1 | TRBV27 | CASSPGTSGTSEQFF
TRBD1 | TRBJ2-5 | TRBV6-6 | CASSYRSTGGETQYF
- | TRBJ1-5 | TRBV23-1 | CASRHNQPQHF
- | TRBJ2-5 | TRBV6-1 | CASTRLGAGGETQYF
TRBD2 | TRBJ2-1 | TRBV30 | CAWNHAAGLAGGPRHEQFF
TRBD2 | TRBJ2-2 | TRBV5-4 | CASTPWLAETGELFF
TRBD2 | TRBJ2-1 | TRBV4-3 | CATSSGSAGVNEQFF